Following are 10 T cell receptor beta chains from one sample sequenced in a study of T cell responses to AZD1222 COVID-19 vaccine. Libraries were prepared by immunoSEQ multiplex PCR; TCRdb keeps only in-frame clonotypes and omits some of them. The sample includes some 110,000 clones, almost 95% of them seen just once. Material: peripheral blood, obtained on day 0 of AZD1222 vaccination. Source of these receptors: an adult in good health.

The chain is built from TRBV5-1 and TRBJ1-6; D gene unclear. Germline CDR1 reads SGHRS; CDR2 reads YFSETQ. The CDR3 length is 15 residues. The V end was cut by 0 bases, the J end by 8 bases, with 12 bases between. CDR3 in DNA: TGCGCCAGCAGCTTGGCAAGGGCCTCGGATTCACCCCTCCACTTT. This codes for CASSLARASDSPLHF.

This clone was counted between two and nine times. The V call is TRBV9, the J call TRBJ2-2, with 11 positions matching TRBD2. CDR1 SGDLS and CDR2 YYNGEE come from the germline V gene. This CDR3 is built from 16 residues. V shed 4 bases and J 3 bases; nucleotides not matched to a gene: 5. CDR3 region: CASSSGLADYTGELFF. In nucleotides, the CDR3 is TGTGCCAGCAGCTCGGGACTAGCGGACTACACCGGGGAGCTGTTTTTT.

The chain couples TRBV7-9 to TRBJ1-1; D remains unclear. Germline V gene lookup returns CDR1 SEHNR and CDR2 FQNEAQ (reference sequence). CDR3 length equals 14 residues. Trimming pared 3 bases from V and 0 bases from J, leaving 8 bases between. The CDR3 DNA follows: TGTGCCAGCAGCTTCCAACGGATGAACACTGAAGCTTTCTTT. Protein: CASSFQRMNTEAFF.

V gene TRBV7-9 combines with J gene TRBJ1-3; D ambiguous. The CDR3 loop spans 15 amino acids. CDR1 and CDR2 (germline): SEHNR, FQNEAQ (reference sequence). Deletions cut 5 bases from V and 5 bases from J, with 16 bases between. CDR3 sequence reads: CASSPPGEVRNTIYF. The CDR3 DNA follows: TGTGCCAGCAGCCCCCCTGGGGAGGTCAGAAACACCATATATTTT.

The chain is built from TRBV11-3 and TRBJ2-1; 12 bases are a match to TRBD2. V lost 5 bases to trimming and J lost 5 bases; unmatched junction nucleotides: 4. Germline V CDR1 and CDR2: SGHNT, YENEEA. This CDR3 has 15 amino acids. CDR3 loop: CASSTSGRIDNEQFF. CDR3 sequence (DNA): TGTGCCAGCAGCACTAGCGGGAGGATCGACAATGAGCAGTTCTTC.

The chain couples TRBV19 to TRBJ2-2; D remains unclear. The germline V gene encodes CDR1 LNHDA and CDR2 SQIVND (reference sequence). CDR3 size: 13 residues. With 8 bases removed from V and 2 bases from J, the gap between germline ends came to 9 bases. CDR3: CASAYFNTGELFF. DNA of the CDR3: TGTGCCAGTGCCTACTTTAACACCGGGGAGCTGTTTTTT.

V gene TRBV19 combines with J gene TRBJ1-6, with 9 bases aligning to TRBD1. The CDR3 spans 15 residues. Trimming at V came to 2 bases and at J to 7 bases, leaving 3 bases not matched to a gene. Germline CDR1 is LNHDA and CDR2 is SQIVND (reference sequence). The CDR3 sequence is CASSILGQGNSPLHF. The CDR3 coding sequence is TGTGCCAGTAGTATACTGGGACAGGGCAATTCACCCCTCCACTTT.

The V gene is TRBV29-1, the J gene TRBJ1-1, with D unresolved. Germline CDR1 and CDR2: SQVTM and ANQGSEA. The CDR3 is made up of 13 amino acids. Between the trimmed V and J ends, which lost 5 bases and 1 base, there was a span of 11 bases. The CDR3 nucleotides are TGCAGCGTTTCAGAATTCGCGAACACTGAAGCTTTCTTT. Amino acid sequence: CSVSEFANTEAFF.

The genes are TRBV3-1 (or the pseudogene TRBV3-2) and TRBJ2-5; maybe TRBD1 (5 bases). Germline CDR1 and CDR2: LGHDT and YNNKEL (reference sequence). The CDR3 has 12 residues. Deletions cut 4 bases from V and 7 bases from J, with 10 bases between. The CDR3 region has the DNA TGTGCCAGCAGCCGGGGCCGGACGACCCAGTACTTC. This codes for CASSRGRTTQYF.

This clone was seen a single time. The chain couples TRBV2 to TRBJ2-7; TRBD1 matches 11 bases. Per the germline V gene, CDR1 is SNHLY and CDR2 is FYNNEI. The length of the CDR3 is 12 residues. V lost 8 bases and J lost 3; bases outside the gene matches: 0. This CDR3 is CASGTGGYEQYF. DNA of the CDR3: TGTGCCAGCGGGACAGGGGGCTACGAGCAGTACTTC.